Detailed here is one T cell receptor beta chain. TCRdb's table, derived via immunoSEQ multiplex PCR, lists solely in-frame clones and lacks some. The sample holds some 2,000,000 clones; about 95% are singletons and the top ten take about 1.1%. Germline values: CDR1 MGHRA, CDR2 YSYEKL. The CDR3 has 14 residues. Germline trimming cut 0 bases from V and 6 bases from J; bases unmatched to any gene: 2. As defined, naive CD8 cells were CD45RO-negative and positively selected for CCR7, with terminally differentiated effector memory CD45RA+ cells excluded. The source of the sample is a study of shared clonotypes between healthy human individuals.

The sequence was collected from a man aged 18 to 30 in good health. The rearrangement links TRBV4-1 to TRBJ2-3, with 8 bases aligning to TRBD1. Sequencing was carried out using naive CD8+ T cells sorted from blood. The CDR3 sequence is CASSQDQGADTQYF. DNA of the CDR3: TGCGCCAGCAGCCAAGATCAGGGGGCGGATACGCAGTATTTT.